Shown below are 31 T cell receptor beta chains from a single sample sequenced in a study of T cell responses to AZD1222 COVID-19 vaccine. TCRdb's table, derived via immunoSEQ multiplex PCR, lists solely in-frame clones and lacks some. The sample records 100,000 to 150,000 clones, around 86% being singletons. Sequencing used peripheral blood, obtained on day 0 of AZD1222 vaccination. These receptors were collected from an adult in good health.

This clone has a handful of counts. This chain links TRBV30 with TRBJ1-1; no clear D gene. Per the germline V gene, CDR1 is GTSNPN and CDR2 is SVGIG (reference sequence). There are 15 residues in the CDR3. The V end was cut by 5 bases, the J end by 5 bases, with 21 bases between. This chain's CDR3 is CAWQRSLTFGTEAFF. CDR3 DNA: TGTGCCTGGCAGAGGTCCCTGACGTTCGGGACTGAAGCTTTCTTT.

This clone was seen a single time. The rearrangement joins TRBV29-1 to TRBJ2-1, with D perhaps given as TRBD1 or TRBD2 (6 bases each). Between the trimmed V and J ends, which lost 7 bases and 4 bases, there was a span of 17 bases. Germline V lookup: CDR1 SQVTM, CDR2 ANQGSEA. This CDR3 has 14 amino acids. Here the CDR3 DNA reads TGCAGCGCCCTTCGAGGGGGGAAATACAATGAGCAGTTCTTC. It specifies CSALRGGKYNEQFF.

The table lists this clone with a few counts. The V and J genes are TRBV12-2 and TRBJ1-3; no check of the table's D call, TRBD1, against the DNA was made. TRBV12-2 is given as a pseudogene. CDR3 length: 18 amino acids. CDR3: CASRLNVRGQSSGNTIYF. CDR3 DNA: TGTGCAAGTCGCTTAAATGTCAGGGGGCAAAGCTCTGGAAACACCATATATTTT.

The V call is TRBV19, the J call TRBJ1-1; D gene unclear. Germline lookup yields CDR1 LNHDA and CDR2 SQIVND (reference sequence). Trimming removed 6 bases from V and 4 bases from J, with 6 bases in between. This CDR3 spans 11 amino acids. In DNA, the CDR3 is TGTGCCAGTAGGGTGGGCACTGAAGCTTTCTTT. Translating it yields CASRVGTEAFF.

The chain combines TRBV6-5 with TRBJ1-5; 7 bases match TRBD1. Germline CDR1 and CDR2: MNHEY and SVGAGI. With 5 bases clipped from V and 5 bases from J, the junction kept 9 bases outside the gene matches. The CDR3 length is 15 residues. The CDR3 sequence: CASSTPGTVDQPQHF. DNA for the CDR3: TGTGCCAGCAGTACTCCGGGGACAGTGGATCAGCCCCAGCATTTT.

The chain has TRBV21-1 and TRBJ1-1. TRBV21-1 is termed a pseudogene. The CDR3 loop spans 12 amino acids. CDR3 in DNA: TGTGCCAGCAGTCCAAAACGAACTGAAGCTTTCTTT. Translation gives CASSPKRTEAFF.

The DNA for the CDR3 is TGTGCCAGCAGTGGGCCCAATCCCCCCCCGGGGCCTTCCTACGAGCAGTACTTC. It specifies CASSGPNPPPGPSYEQYF. The chain has TRBV25-1 and TRBJ2-7, with D perhaps being TRBD1 or TRBD2 (5 bases each). This CDR3 has 18 residues. Between the trimmed V and J ends, which lost 4 bases and 1 base, there was a span of 23 bases. The V gene's germline CDR1 is MGHDK and CDR2 SYGVNS.

This clone was recorded only once. The chain is built from TRBV5-6 and TRBJ1-2; the match to TRBD1 covers 7 bases. V lost 4 bases to trimming and J lost 14 bases; unmatched junction nucleotides: 11. The CDR3 loop spans 12 amino acids. The germline gives CDR1 SGHDT, CDR2 YYEEEE. Here the CDR3 reads CASSLVPQGDTF. In DNA, the CDR3 is TGTGCCAGCAGCCTAGTACCGCAGGGGGATACCTTC.

V and J are TRBV7-8 and TRBJ2-7; 7 bases line up with TRBD1. CDR1 and CDR2 (germline): SGHVS, FQNEAQ. The CDR3 covers 16 residues. After removal of 0 bases from V and 5 bases from J, the junction contained 10 bases not matched to a gene. The CDR3 region is CASSLANRGINNEQYF. CDR3 DNA: TGTGCCAGCAGCTTAGCGAACAGGGGAATTAATAACGAGCAGTACTTC.

The V and J genes are TRBV11-3 and TRBJ2-2, with D maybe TRBD2 (6 bases). V was pared by 0 bases and J by 3 bases, with 8 bases between. This CDR3 contains 15 residues. Germline lookup yields CDR1 SGHNT and CDR2 YENEEA. CDR3 region: CASSLDSGYTGELFF. In DNA, the CDR3 is TGTGCCAGCAGCTTAGATAGCGGCTACACCGGGGAGCTGTTTTTT.

The chain is built from TRBV29-1 and TRBJ2-1; 9 bases are shared with TRBD2. V was clipped by 6 bases and J by 3 bases; unmatched bases: 6. Germline loops: CDR1 SQVTM, CDR2 ANQGSEA. This CDR3 is 14 amino acids long. For the CDR3, the DNA is TGCAGCGTCTTAGCGGGGGACGTCTACAATGAGCAGTTCTTC. Protein product: CSVLAGDVYNEQFF.

The V gene is TRBV27, the J gene TRBJ1-2; D is undetermined. The CDR3 totals 13 residues. V was trimmed by 2 bases and J by 3 bases, leaving 7 bases between them. Germline V CDR1 and CDR2: MNHEY, SMNVEV (reference sequence). The CDR3 sequence: CASSLGSYYGYTF. In DNA form, the CDR3 reads TGTGCCAGCAGTTTAGGGTCATACTATGGCTACACCTTC.

This chain joins TRBV6-1 and TRBJ2-7, with D uncertain. Germline CDR1 MNHNS, CDR2 SASEGT. Trimming took 3 bases from V and 3 from J, leaving 9 bases between them. This CDR3 is built from 13 residues. The CDR3 sequence: CASSENRNYEQYF. CDR3 DNA sequence: TGTGCCAGCAGTGAGAACAGAAACTACGAGCAGTACTTC.

The chain links TRBV28 to TRBJ1-4, with TRBD1 identical over 9 bases. From germline, CDR1 is MDHEN and CDR2 SYDVKM. V lost 7 bases, J lost 6 bases, and 9 bases stayed unmatched. CDR3 length: 15 amino acids. The CDR3 DNA is TGTGCCAGCACCCTTCGACAGGGGGGTTATGAAAAACTGTTTTTT. This gives the protein CASTLRQGGYEKLFF.

The CDR3 spells CASSLMSRVQETQYF. In DNA, the CDR3 is TGTGCCAGCAGCTTAATGAGTAGGGTTCAAGAGACCCAGTACTTC. This rearrangement joins TRBV7-2 to TRBJ2-5; D remains ambiguous. CDR3 length: 15 residues. The germline CDR1 and CDR2 sequences are SGHTA and FQGNSA. V was cut by 2 bases and J by 2 bases, with 12 bases left in between.

The chain employs TRBV7-9 and TRBJ1-1; D is undetermined. CDR1 and CDR2 from the germline V gene are SEHNR and FQNEAQ (reference sequence). Trimming left V 0 bases short and J 7 bases short, with 9 bases between. The CDR3 has 13 amino acids. This CDR3 reads CASSLATTFEAFF. In DNA, the CDR3 is TGTGCCAGCAGCTTAGCAACAACATTTGAAGCTTTCTTT.

The CDR3 sequence: CASRKDGRGDEQYF. The CDR3, as DNA: TGCGCCAGCCGAAAAGACGGGAGGGGTGACGAGCAGTACTTC. The chain is built from TRBV4-1 and TRBJ2-7, with 8 bases lining up with TRBD2. Germline assignment: CDR1 MGHRA and CDR2 YSYEKL. The CDR3 spans 14 residues. The V gene end was trimmed by 8 bases and the J gene end by 5 bases; junction bases not matched to a gene: 11.

The CDR3 DNA reads TGCGCCAGCACCGCCGGGACAGGGAGGTTCCAGCCCCAGCATTTT. Translated: CASTAGTGRFQPQHF. This rearrangement joins TRBV10-2 to TRBJ1-5; TRBD1 matches at 9 bases. The CDR3 runs to 15 residues. Per germline, CDR1 WSHSY and CDR2 SAAADI. The V gene end was trimmed by 7 bases and the J gene end by 7 bases; junction bases not matched to a gene: 11.

This chain uses TRBV4-2 with TRBJ2-1, with D maybe TRBD1 (6 bases). Germline V CDR1 and CDR2: LGHNA, YNFKEQ. V lost 0 bases and J 0 bases, leaving 9 bases between the germline ends. The CDR3 covers 16 residues. CDR3 in amino acids: CASSQDRGGSYNEQFF. The DNA of the CDR3 is TGTGCCAGCAGCCAAGATCGAGGGGGCTCCTACAATGAGCAGTTCTTC.

The J gene is TRBJ1-2, the V gene TRBV2; 8 positions agree with TRBD1. Losses at the gene ends were 2 bases for V and 8 bases for J; bases not matched to a gene: 7. The CDR3 length is 14 residues. In germline, CDR1 is SNHLY, CDR2 FYNNEI. The CDR3, as DNA: TGTGCCAGCAGTGAAAACCAGGGGGCTTGGGGCTACACCTTC. This sequence encodes CASSENQGAWGYTF.

This clone was seen more than once but under ten times. J is TRBJ1-6 and V is TRBV19; D is undetermined. The CDR3 covers 14 residues. V was cut by 3 bases and J by 7 bases, with 10 bases left in between. Germline assignment: CDR1 LNHDA and CDR2 SQIVND (reference sequence). Written as DNA, the CDR3 is TGTGCCAGTAGTATTCGGGGAGGGAATTCACCCCTCCACTTT. The encoded protein is CASSIRGGNSPLHF.

CDR3: CASILLIRGGELFF. The CDR3 bases are TGTGCCAGCATCCTTCTGATCCGAGGCGGGGAGCTGTTTTTT. The chain couples TRBV7-2 to TRBJ2-2, with D uncertain. Germline V gene sequence: CDR1 SGHTA, CDR2 FQGNSA. Trimming left V 7 bases short and J 7 bases short, with 16 bases between. This CDR3 region has 14 residues.

As DNA, the CDR3 is TGTGCCAGCACCTGTCCCGGACTAGCGGTTTACGAGCAGTACTTC. Translation: CASTCPGLAVYEQYF. V is TRBV3-1 (or the pseudogene TRBV3-2) and J is TRBJ2-7, with TRBD2 matching 10 bases. This CDR3 spans 15 amino acids. With V trimmed by 7 bases and J by 4 bases, 10 bases remained unmatched. Germline loops: CDR1 LGHDT, CDR2 YNNKEL (reference sequence).

The chain links TRBV9 to TRBJ1-3; possible D gene TRBD1, 5 bases. The V gene's germline CDR1 is SGDLS and CDR2 YYNGEE. The CDR3 contains 14 residues. The V end was cut by 0 bases, the J end by 4 bases, with 8 bases between. The CDR3 sequence: CASSVGRDGNTIYF. As DNA, the CDR3 is TGTGCCAGCAGCGTAGGCAGGGACGGAAACACCATATATTTT. Combining the CDR3 with reference TRBV9 and TRBJ1-3 gives the whole variable domain DSGVTQTPKHLITATGQRVTLRCSPRSGDLSVYWYQQSLDQGLQFLIQYYNGEERAKGNILERFSAQQFPDLHSELNLSSLELGDSALYFCASSVGRDGNTIYFGEGSWLTVV.

The J gene is TRBJ2-7, the V gene TRBV3-1 (or the pseudogene TRBV3-2); 9 bases line up with TRBD1. The CDR3 extends over 14 amino acids. Germline CDR1 reads LGHDT; CDR2 reads YNNKEL (reference sequence). V lost 1 base to trimming and J lost 6 bases; unmatched junction nucleotides: 4. The CDR3 loop is CASSQVGTGSEQYF. The CDR3 nucleotides are TGTGCCAGCAGCCAAGTCGGGACAGGGAGCGAGCAGTACTTC.

This clone was seen just once. The DNA for the CDR3 is TGTGCCAGCTCACTGGACAGGGCAGGTTCACCCCTCCACTTT. Protein: CASSLDRAGSPLHF. This rearrangement joins TRBV18 to TRBJ1-6; 8 bases align to TRBD1. Germline CDR1 is KGHSH and CDR2 is LQKENI. The CDR3 spans 14 residues. V gave up 4 bases and J gave up 9 bases; unmatched junction bases: 5.

The chain uses TRBV13 and TRBJ1-5, with 7 bases identical to TRBD1. Looked up from germline, CDR1 is PRHDT and CDR2 is FYEKMQ (reference sequence). The trim removed 5 bases at V and 9 bases at J, leaving 7 bases unmatched. This CDR3 spans 13 amino acids. The DNA of the CDR3 is TGTGCCAGCAGCCAAGGGGGCTCGGGGCCCCAGCATTTT. It encodes CASSQGGSGPQHF.

V and J are TRBV6-2 or TRBV6-3 and TRBJ2-7; D is ambiguous. Germline V gene lookup returns CDR1 MNHEY and CDR2 SVGEGT. The CDR3 spans 15 residues. Trimming removed 5 bases at V and 2 bases at J, with 16 bases between. The CDR3 DNA follows: TGTGCCAGCAGTCAACGGGCCTCCCCGGCCTACGAGCAGTACTTC. Amino acids: CASSQRASPAYEQYF.

The V gene is TRBV7-9, the J gene TRBJ2-2; D is unclear. The CDR3 spans 16 residues. Germline CDR1 is SEHNR and CDR2 is FQNEAQ (reference sequence). Trimming removed 5 bases at V and 10 bases at J, with 23 bases between. CDR3 sequence reads: CASSPLTWTGLEELFF. Here the CDR3 DNA reads TGTGCCAGCAGCCCCTTAACATGGACGGGTTTGGAGGAGCTGTTTTTT. Looking up the rest from reference TRBV7-9 and TRBJ2-2 gives the full variable domain: DTGVSQNPRHKITKRGQNVTFRCDPISEHNRLYWYRQTLGQGPEFLTYFQNEAQLEKSRLLSDRFSAERPKGSFSTLEIQRTEQGDSAMYLCASSPLTWTGLEELFFGEGSRLTVL.

The chain employs TRBV7-9 and TRBJ2-1, with TRBD2 matching 13 bases. This CDR3 contains 16 residues. CDR1 and CDR2 (germline): SEHNR, FQNEAQ (reference sequence). The trim removed 5 bases at V and 0 bases at J, leaving 1 base unmatched. CDR3 nucleotides: TGTGCCAGCAGCAGGACTAGCGGGGGCTCCTACAATGAGCAGTTCTTC. Translation: CASSRTSGGSYNEQFF.

For this clone: The same CDR3 is also encoded by other DNA sequences in this sample. The chain recombines TRBV19 with TRBJ2-7, with D perhaps matching TRBD1 or TRBD2 (5 bases each). The CDR3 has 13 amino acids. The V gene's germline CDR1 is LNHDA and CDR2 SQIVND (reference sequence). Trimming stripped 9 bases from V and 2 bases from J, with 14 bases between. In DNA, the CDR3 is TGTGCCAGCAGTCCAGGGACCACCTACGAGCAGTACTTC. Translation: CASSPGTTYEQYF.